The 9 T cell receptor beta chains in this list originate from one sample, sequenced in a study of shared clonotypes between healthy human individuals. The repertoire was sequenced with immunoSEQ multiplex PCR; TCRdb's copy has only in-frame clones and lacks some. Of 2 million to 2.5 million clones in the sample, approximately 93% were seen once. Sequenced input: naive CD4+ T cells from PBMCs. The subset: CD45RA+ positively selected. The receptor source for this set is a man between 18 and 35 years old in good health. Some clones in this sample may be carry-over from other donors' samples.

This chain uses TRBV4-1 with TRBJ2-7; 11 nucleotides agree with TRBD1. Germline V gene sequence: CDR1 MGHRA, CDR2 YSYEKL. Trimming cost V 3 bases and J 2 bases; bases outside gene matches: 6. The CDR3 is made up of 16 amino acids. As DNA, the CDR3 is TGCGCCAGCAGCCATACACCGGGACAGGGGGCCTACGAGCAGTACTTC. Its protein is CASSHTPGQGAYEQYF.

The chain joins TRBV19 to TRBJ1-2; possible D gene TRBD1, 6 bases. V was pared by 3 bases and J by 5 bases, with 10 bases between. Germline values: CDR1 LNHDA, CDR2 SQIVND (reference sequence). The CDR3 length is 13 residues. The CDR3 region has the DNA TGTGCCAGTAGTATCGACAGGCAATATGGCTACACCTTC. This encodes CASSIDRQYGYTF.

V is TRBV19 and J is TRBJ1-1, with D perhaps matching TRBD1 (6 bases). This CDR3 has 16 amino acids. Trimming took off 9 bases at V and 1 base at J, with 21 bases between the two ends. Germline V gene lookup returns CDR1 LNHDA and CDR2 SQIVND (reference sequence). The CDR3 is CASKAEGQFANTEAFF. The CDR3 DNA follows: TGTGCCAGCAAAGCAGAAGGACAGTTCGCGAACACTGAAGCTTTCTTT.

The sample holds one count of this clone. This sequence joins TRBV19 and TRBJ1-1; no firm D call. This CDR3 is built from 15 residues. Between the trimmed V and J ends, which lost 3 bases and 6 bases, there was a span of 17 bases. Germline V CDR1 and CDR2: LNHDA, SQIVND (reference sequence). The DNA for the CDR3 is TGTGCCAGTAGTATTCTCACGACAAGGGTGTCTGAAGCTTTCTTT. It yields the protein CASSILTTRVSEAFF.

The chain uses TRBV27 and TRBJ2-1; D is uncertain. The CDR3 contains 11 residues. The V end was cut by 6 bases, the J end by 5 bases, with 5 bases between. Germline lookup yields CDR1 MNHEY and CDR2 SMNVEV (reference sequence). CDR3 sequence reads: CASSGDNEQFF. DNA for the CDR3: TGTGCCAGCAGCGGTGACAATGAGCAGTTCTTC.

Written as DNA, the CDR3 is TGCGCCAGCAGCTTGGAAGGGACTAGCGGGCCCTACGAGCAGTACTTC. Residues: CASSLEGTSGPYEQYF. The chain links TRBV5-1 to TRBJ2-5; TRBD2 aligns across 12 bases. The assigned J gene may be wrong: the sequence end matches TRBJ2-7 better. The V gene's germline CDR1 is SGHRS and CDR2 YFSETQ. This CDR3 has 16 amino acids.

V and J are TRBV30 and TRBJ2-5; the D gene is possibly TRBD1 (6 bases). Germline CDR1 reads GTSNPN; CDR2 reads SVGIG (reference sequence). V lost 3 bases to trimming and J lost 3 bases, with 8 bases between them. This CDR3 has 12 amino acids. The DNA of the CDR3 is TGTGCCTGGAGCCCAGGGGAAGAGACCCAGTACTTC. Protein sequence: CAWSPGEETQYF.

The V gene is TRBV28, the J gene TRBJ1-2; a possible D gene is TRBD1 (5 bases). V was shortened by 1 base and J by 4 bases, with 10 bases between the two germline ends. Germline lookup yields CDR1 MDHEN and CDR2 SYDVKM. The CDR3 has 14 amino acids. CDR3 protein: CASSLSKGAYGYTF. In DNA form, the CDR3 reads TGTGCCAGCAGTTTATCGAAAGGGGCCTATGGCTACACCTTC.

The chain carries TRBV19 and TRBJ1-2; no clear D. Germline CDR1 is LNHDA and CDR2 is SQIVND (reference sequence). V shed 6 bases and J shed 3 bases, with 14 bases lying between them. CDR3 length: 14 residues. The CDR3 DNA follows: TGTGCCAGTAGACCGACGGTGAGGGACTATGGCTACACCTTC. Its protein is CASRPTVRDYGYTF.